One and the same sample provided the 16 T cell receptor beta chains below, sequenced in a study of cytomegalovirus exposure and HLA in healthy donors. The PCR employed 60 Vbeta primers together with 13 Jbeta primers. Repertoires were generated with immunoSEQ multiplex PCR, while TCRdb's copy carries only in-frame clones and drops some. The data contain more than 50,000 clones, roughly 71% of them singletons. The sample consisted of PBMCs. Receptors were obtained from a middle-aged man in good health and CMV-seropositive.

CDR3 sequence (DNA): TGTGCCAGCAGCTTAGGGGCCCCGGAGGGTCCCCTCCACTTT. Protein sequence: CASSLGAPEGPLHF. This chain joins TRBV7-9 and TRBJ1-6, with D hard to call. The V and J ends lost 1 base and 13 bases respectively, with 14 bases between them. Germline lookup yields CDR1 SEHNR and CDR2 FQNEAQ (reference sequence). This CDR3 is 14 amino acids long.

This clone has a handful of counts. V and J are TRBV7-2 and TRBJ2-7, with a tentative D call TRBD2 (5 bases). Germline CDR1 and CDR2: SGHTA and FQGNSA. This CDR3 has 13 residues. The V end lost 3 bases, the J end lost 5 bases, and 11 bases lay between the germline ends. The CDR3 bases are TGTGCCAGCAGCTTGCCAACTAGAAACGAGCAGTACTTC. This sequence encodes CASSLPTRNEQYF.

The chain joins TRBV7-3 to TRBJ2-1; 11 nucleotides agree with TRBD2. The CDR3 loop spans 16 amino acids. Trimming removed 2 bases from V and 16 bases from J; junction bases left unmatched: 16. Germline CDR1 and CDR2: SGHTA and FQGTGA. The DNA for the CDR3 is TGTGCCAGCAGCTTAGAAGGGACTAGCGGACCCCTACGGTTATTCTTC. Protein sequence: CASSLEGTSGPLRLFF.

The chain recombines TRBV10-2 with TRBJ2-3, with 9 bases fitting TRBD1. The CDR3 has 14 amino acids. With V trimmed by 3 bases and J by 3 bases, 1 base remained unmatched. CDR1 is WSHSY and CDR2 is SAAADI in the germline V gene. CDR3 nucleotide sequence: TGCGCCAGCAGTGATGGGACAGGGACAGATACGCAGTATTTT. Residues: CASSDGTGTDTQYF.

The V call is TRBV7-9, the J call TRBJ1-3; TRBD1 is a possible D gene (5 bases). This CDR3 is 13 amino acids long. Trimming left V 8 bases short and J 3 bases short, with 11 bases between. In germline, CDR1 is SEHNR, CDR2 FQNEAQ (reference sequence). For the CDR3, the DNA is TGTGCCAGCGGAGGGGCGGTTGGAAACACCATATATTTT. It encodes CASGGAVGNTIYF.

This clone has a single count. The chain is built from TRBV30 and TRBJ1-1; 8 nucleotides agree with TRBD1. The CDR3 totals 14 residues. From germline, CDR1 is GTSNPN and CDR2 SVGIG (reference sequence). Trimming removed 4 bases from V and 3 bases from J; junction bases left unmatched: 7. CDR3 nucleotides: TGTGCCTGGATGACAGGGGTGGGAGACACTGAAGCTTTCTTT. Protein sequence: CAWMTGVGDTEAFF.

The chain joins TRBV5-6 to TRBJ2-4; D possibly corresponds to TRBD2 (6 bases). Between the trimmed V and J ends, which lost 2 bases and 6 bases, there was a span of 15 bases. Looked up from germline, CDR1 is SGHDT and CDR2 is YYEEEE. The CDR3 has 15 amino acids. In DNA form, the CDR3 reads TGTGCCAGCAGCTTACCGCCCGGGACTGGAAACATTCAGTACTTC. As protein: CASSLPPGTGNIQYF.

This sequence joins TRBV5-6 and TRBJ1-1; D uncertain. Looked up from germline, CDR1 is SGHDT and CDR2 is YYEEEE. This CDR3 spans 13 amino acids. Trimming took off 4 bases at V and 0 bases at J, with 7 bases between the two ends. CDR3 residues: CASSRTLNTEAFF. DNA of the CDR3: TGTGCCAGCAGCCGCACACTGAACACTGAAGCTTTCTTT.

This rearrangement joins TRBV4-2 to TRBJ2-7; D perhaps matches TRBD1 (6 bases). CDR3 size: 15 residues. V lost 1 base and J lost 1, with 11 bases in between. CDR1 and CDR2 (germline): LGHNA, YNFKEQ. The DNA for the CDR3 is TGTGCCAGCAGCCAAGCTACAGGACAGTCCTACGAGCAGTACTTC. Translated, it gives CASSQATGQSYEQYF.

This clone appeared a single time. The rearrangement joins TRBV6-5 to TRBJ2-2; D perhaps matches TRBD1 (6 bases). The CDR3 totals 15 residues. Per germline, CDR1 MNHEY and CDR2 SVGAGI. Trimming took 5 bases from V and 6 from J, leaving 16 bases between them. CDR3 nucleotides: TGTGCCAGCAGTGCCGAACCCTCAGGGGCCGGGGAGCTGTTTTTT. Its translation is CASSAEPSGAGELFF.

The sample holds many counts of this clone. The junction and the germline gene differ at one end; a read error may be behind it. V usage is TRBV7-8 and J usage is TRBJ1-1; no definite D call. Germline values: CDR1 SGHVS, CDR2 FQNEAQ. The CDR3 is 12 amino acids. The CDR3 DNA reads TGTGCCAGCAGCTTAGATCAGGTGTATCGTATCTTT. As protein: CASSLDQVYRIF.

The CDR3 sequence is CASSLVRYLDTGELFF. DNA of the CDR3: TGTGCCAGCAGCTTAGTGAGGTATTTGGACACCGGGGAGCTGTTTTTT. The chain is built from TRBV7-9 and TRBJ2-2; D not certain. Trimming took off 1 base at V and 3 bases at J, with 12 bases between the two ends. Germline V gives CDR1 SEHNR, CDR2 FQNEAQ (reference sequence). The length of the CDR3 is 16 residues.

This chain joins TRBV11-2 and TRBJ2-7, with D possibly matching TRBD2 (6 bases). The V gene lost 5 bases and the J gene lost 1 base, with 15 bases spanning the gap. Germline V gene lookup returns CDR1 SGHAT and CDR2 FQNNGV. The CDR3 is 15 amino acids. CDR3 protein: CASSPLAGPSYEQYF. The CDR3 DNA sequence: TGTGCCAGCAGCCCTCTGGCGGGGCCTTCCTACGAGCAGTACTTC.

The J gene is TRBJ2-7, the V gene TRBV30; D perhaps matches TRBD1 (6 bases). The CDR3 runs to 13 residues. CDR1 and CDR2 (germline): GTSNPN, SVGIG (reference sequence). Trimming removed 1 base from V and 0 bases from J, with 7 bases in between. CDR3 residues: CAWSGDNSYEQYF. The CDR3 coding sequence is TGTGCCTGGAGTGGGGACAACTCCTACGAGCAGTACTTC.

In its sample, this clone was seen a few times. The gene calls are TRBV18 and TRBJ1-4, with 7 positions matching TRBD1. Germline CDR1 is KGHSH and CDR2 is LQKENI. The trim removed 5 bases at V and 4 bases at J, leaving 7 bases unmatched. This CDR3 region has 15 residues. The CDR3 DNA reads TGTGCCAGCTCATCTTTACAGGGGATTAATGAAAAACTGTTTTTT. Amino acid sequence: CASSSLQGINEKLFF.

The V call is TRBV7-9, the J call TRBJ1-2, with D perhaps TRBD1 (5 bases). Germline loops: CDR1 SEHNR, CDR2 FQNEAQ (reference sequence). V was clipped by 6 bases and J by 2 bases, with 19 bases between them. This CDR3 is 16 amino acids long. The CDR3 DNA sequence: TGTGCCAGCAGTTTCCACCTGGACAAAGGGAACTATGGCTACACCTTC. As protein: CASSFHLDKGNYGYTF.